Listed below are T cell receptor beta chains from one sample, sequenced in a study of blood T cell repertoires in COVID-19. Here immunoSEQ multiplex PCR was the method, and the copy in TCRdb shows in-frame clones only, minus some. The data show a few hundred thousand clones, approximately 85% seen once. Material for sequencing was peripheral blood. The receptor set was obtained from a man in his fifties or sixties with active or convalescent COVID-19. Both conserved end residues are part of each CDR3. Fields, in order: V gene, J gene, D gene, clone size, CDR3 protein, CDR3 DNA. D genes are given only for firm matches. For some rows the clone size is stated as once, few or many, or as a class when expanded; others skip it.

>TRBV2|TRBJ2-5|TRBD2|-
CASTRTSGSASETQYF
TGTGCCAGCACCCGAACTAGCGGGAGTGCGAGCGAGACCCAGTACTTC
>TRBV18|TRBJ1-1|TRBD1|once
CASSPPRGQGVEAFF
TGTGCCAGCTCACCACCTAGGGGACAGGGCGTGGAAGCTTTCTTT
>TRBV5-8|TRBJ1-2|TRBD1|-
CASSSRDRGSYGYTF
TGTGCCAGCAGCTCCCGGGACAGGGGCAGTTATGGCTACACCTTC
>TRBV28|TRBJ2-7|TRBD1|-
CAIRPRDSYEQYF
TGTGCCATCCGCCCCCGGGACAGTTACGAGCAGTACTTC
>TRBV27|TRBJ2-7|TRBD1|-
CASSRQGPSSYEQYF
TGTGCCAGCAGCCGACAGGGCCCGAGCTCCTACGAGCAGTACTTC
>TRBV18|TRBJ2-1|-|-
CASSTTGGPANSYNEQFF
TGTGCCAGCTCAACGACCGGAGGGCCGGCAAATTCCTACAATGAGCAGTTCTTC
>TRBV9|TRBJ1-5|-|once
CASSVGGGGQPQHF
TGTGCCAGCAGCGTCGGAGGGGGGGGTCAGCCCCAGCATTTT
>TRBV7-8|TRBJ2-1|-|-
CASSSPFRAGRYNEQFF
TGTGCCAGCAGCTCCCCGTTTAGAGCGGGCCGGTACAATGAGCAGTTCTTC
>TRBV7-9|TRBJ2-5|TRBD1|-
CASSLGHRGRVAETQYF
TGTGCCAGCAGCTTAGGACACAGGGGCCGAGTGGCAGAGACCCAGTACTTC
>TRBV7-2|TRBJ2-1|-|-
CASSLATSRAYNEQFF
TGTGCCAGCAGCTTAGCTACGAGTCGTGCCTACAATGAGCAGTTCTTC
>TRBV7-9|TRBJ1-2|-|once
CASSLRDSRYTF
TGTGCCAGCAGCTTACGCGACAGCCGCTACACCTTC
>TRBV5-1|TRBJ1-6|TRBD1|-
CASSLGRGQGNSPLHF
TGCGCCAGCAGCTTGGGGCGTGGACAGGGCAATTCACCCCTCCACTTT
>TRBV9|TRBJ2-2|-|-
CASSVGRGWTGELFF
TGTGCCAGCAGCGTAGGAAGGGGGTGGACCGGGGAGCTGTTTTTT